The rows below give T cell receptor beta chains drawn from one sample of a study of T cell repertoires in cytomegalovirus infection. Their target antigens are unknown. TCRdb itself ran the reads through MiXCR, one entry per CDR3 protein. The data contain roughly 730,000 distinct CDR3 sequences, roughly 30% of them singletons. The starting material was cultured PBMCs, obtained from culture after CMV antigen stimulation. The receptor source for this set is a human donor in good health (CMV status not recorded). Some clones in this sample may be carry-over from other donors' samples. CDR3s include the opening cysteine and the closing phenylalanine or tryptophan. The D gene is left open where the match is weak. The size field is filled for only some rows; it gives once, few, many or a size class.

clone size	V gene	J gene	CDR3 length	D gene	CDR3 protein	CDR3 DNA
few	TRBV5-6	TRBJ2-2	15	TRBD2	CASSYGRGVTGELFF	TGTGCCAGCAGCTATGGACGGGGGGTCACCGGGGAGCTGTTTTTT
-	TRBV10-3	TRBJ2-5	12	TRBD1	CAISELGTDPRF	TGTGCCATCAGTGAGCTGGGGACAGACCCCCGCTTC
-	TRBV12-3/TRBV12-4	TRBJ2-5	14	TRBD1	CASSPLDRMETQYF	TGTGCCAGCAGTCCCTTGGACAGGATGGAGACCCAGTACTTC
-	TRBV15	TRBJ2-1	17	TRBD2	CATSLPGASGSYNEQFF	TGTGCCACCAGCCTGCCTGGGGCTAGCGGGTCCTACAATGAGCAGTTCTTC
-	TRBV18	TRBJ1-1	13	-	CASSPPMGTEAFF	TGTGCCAGCTCACCACCGATGGGAACTGAAGCTTTCTTT
-	TRBV29-1	TRBJ1-1	14	-	CSVDLGPMNTEAFF	TGCAGCGTTGACCTGGGGCCAATGAACACTGAAGCTTTCTTT
-	TRBV5-1	TRBJ1-5	17	TRBD1	CASSLGPTGQSNQPQHF	TGCGCCAGCAGCTTGGGGCCGACAGGGCAAAGCAATCAGCCCCAGCATTTT
-	TRBV29-1	TRBJ2-1	12	TRBD2	CSVPTSDNEQFF	TGCAGCGTTCCGACTAGCGACAATGAGCAGTTCTTC
-	TRBV27	TRBJ2-7	15	TRBD1	CASSSGTGGTREQYF	TGTGCCAGCAGTTCCGGGACAGGGGGCACGCGGGAGCAGTACTTC
many	TRBV7-2	TRBJ2-5	14	-	CASSFRTQKETQYF	TGTGCCAGCAGCTTTCGGACACAAAAAGAGACCCAGTACTTC
-	TRBV4-1	TRBJ2-7	15	-	CASSHPPSGTYEQYF	TGCGCCAGCAGCCATCCACCATCGGGGACCTACGAGCAGTACTTC
-	TRBV7-2	TRBJ2-7	15	TRBD2	CASTLLRGGPYEQYF	TGTGCCAGCACCCTACTGCGGGGGGGCCCCTACGAGCAGTACTTC
few	TRBV7-9	TRBJ2-5	16	TRBD1	CASSLIGQGRRGTQYF	TGTGCCAGCAGCTTAATCGGACAGGGGCGAAGAGGGACCCAGTACTTC
-	TRBV7-2	TRBJ2-5	15	-	CASSLGHWSEWTQYF	TGTGCCAGCAGCTTAGGTCACTGGAGCGAGTGGACCCAGTACTTC
-	TRBV7-9	TRBJ2-7	15	TRBD2	CASSPQRGGTYEQYF	TGTGCCAGCAGCCCGCAGCGGGGGGGAACCTACGAGCAGTACTTC
many	TRBV7-8	TRBJ2-1	14	TRBD1	CASSSRQGHNEQFF	TGTGCCAGCAGCTCTAGACAGGGCCACAATGAGCAGTTCTTC
few	TRBV6-2/TRBV6-3	TRBJ1-5	14	-	CASRAEETYQPQHF	TGTGCCAGCAGAGCTGAGGAGACCTATCAGCCCCAGCATTTT
few	TRBV7-9	TRBJ2-6	17	-	CASSLLEGGAGANVLTF	TGTGCCAGCAGCTTACTCGAGGGTGGGGCTGGGGCCAACGTCCTGACTTTC
-	TRBV12-3/TRBV12-4	TRBJ1-5	13	TRBD1	CATRQGPNQPQHF	TGTGCCACTCGACAGGGTCCCAATCAGCCCCAGCATTTT
-	TRBV7-2	TRBJ2-2	16	TRBD2	CASSFLGLANTGELFF	TGTGCCAGCAGCTTTCTTGGACTAGCAAATACCGGGGAGCTGTTTTTT
-	TRBV18	TRBJ1-1	16	TRBD1	CASSPPGTGINTEAFF	TGTGCCAGCTCACCGCCCGGGACAGGGATTAACACTGAAGCTTTCTTT
-	TRBV7-2	TRBJ2-7	14	TRBD2	CASSMGLAAYEQYF	TGTGCCAGCAGCATGGGACTAGCGGCCTACGAGCAGTACTTC
-	TRBV20-1	TRBJ1-3	15	-	CSARDPVGAGNTIYF	TGCAGTGCTAGAGACCCCGTTGGGGCCGGAAACACCATATATTTT
-	TRBV20-1	TRBJ1-5	14	TRBD1	CSARDLTGWQPQHF	TGCAGTGCTAGAGATTTGACAGGGTGGCAGCCCCAGCATTTT
-	TRBV28	TRBJ1-4	14	TRBD1	CASVGQPDAEKLFF	TGTGCCAGCGTGGGACAGCCGGACGCGGAAAAACTGTTTTTT
few	TRBV2	TRBJ2-1	15	TRBD2	CASLSGGAPNNEQFF	TGTGCCAGCCTTAGCGGGGGGGCCCCCAACAATGAGCAGTTCTTC
once	TRBV6-1	TRBJ2-7	14	-	CASKSSVGPGEQYF	TGTGCCAGCAAATCTAGCGTTGGCCCCGGCGAGCAGTACTTC
-	TRBV4-2	TRBJ1-4	17	-	CASSQEGWTATNEKLFF	TGTGCCAGCAGCCAAGAGGGGTGGACAGCAACTAATGAAAAACTGTTTTTT
-	TRBV5-4	TRBJ1-6	19	-	CASSTGPVRGPMNNSPLHF	TGTGCCAGCAGCACCGGGCCCGTCAGGGGCCCGATGAATAATTCACCCCTCCACTTT
few	TRBV20-1	TRBJ1-6	15	TRBD1	CSARPGQGAYSPLHF	TGCAGTGCTAGACCGGGACAGGGGGCATATTCACCCCTCCACTTT
-	TRBV7-9	TRBJ2-4	13	-	CASTTIQEGIQYF	TGTGCCAGCACCACAATACAGGAGGGCATTCAGTACTTC
once	TRBV7-4	TRBJ2-5	13	-	CASGIVGGETQYF	TGTGCCAGCGGTATTGTGGGGGGCGAGACCCAGTACTTC
few	TRBV12-5	TRBJ2-7	15	-	CASGLAHRLGYEQYF	TGTGCTAGTGGTTTGGCCCACCGGCTAGGTTACGAGCAGTACTTC
-	TRBV4-1	TRBJ2-7	13	-	CASSQEGAYEQYF	TGCGCCAGCAGCCAAGAGGGGGCCTACGAGCAGTACTTC
many	TRBV6-1	TRBJ2-3	15	TRBD2	CASSGLAGARDTQYF	TGTGCCAGCAGCGGATTAGCGGGAGCCCGGGATACGCAGTATTTT
few	TRBV4-1	TRBJ2-5	14	TRBD2	CASSLAGGPGTQYF	TGCGCCAGCAGCTTAGCGGGGGGGCCGGGGACCCAGTACTTC
few	TRBV7-9	TRBJ1-2	12	-	CASSWRDYGYTF	TGTGCCAGCAGCTGGAGGGACTATGGCTACACCTTC
many	TRBV7-2	TRBJ2-3	14	-	CASSLAASTDTQYF	TGTGCCAGCAGCTTGGCTGCTAGCACAGATACGCAGTATTTT
-	TRBV2	TRBJ2-5	15	TRBD2	CASSDFGGGQETQYF	TGTGCCAGCAGTGATTTTGGGGGGGGCCAAGAGACCCAGTACTTC
many	TRBV7-2	TRBJ2-7	16	TRBD1	CASSSRGGTGGYEQYF	TGTGCCAGCAGCTCAAGAGGCGGGACAGGGGGCTACGAGCAGTACTTC
-	TRBV6-1	TRBJ1-5	16	-	CASMRHLRDSNQPQHF	TGTGCCAGCATGAGACACCTCCGGGATAGCAATCAGCCCCAGCATTTT
few	TRBV27	TRBJ2-1	15	TRBD2	CASSRMLAGGHEQFF	TGTGCCAGCAGCCGAATGCTAGCGGGGGGGCATGAGCAGTTCTTC
few	TRBV7-2	TRBJ2-1	14	-	CASSPERRGHEQFF	TGTGCCAGCAGCCCCGAACGGAGGGGCCATGAGCAGTTCTTC
many	TRBV7-2	TRBJ2-1	14	-	CASSQFPNKNEQFF	TGTGCCAGCAGCCAATTCCCCAATAAGAATGAGCAGTTCTTC
-	TRBV7-2	TRBJ2-5	15	TRBD2	CASSLAGGLVETQYF	TGTGCCAGCAGCTTAGCGGGAGGGCTTGTAGAGACCCAGTACTTC
-	TRBV10-3	TRBJ2-2	16	-	CAISGGAGIDTGELFF	TGTGCCATCAGTGGCGGGGCAGGTATTGACACCGGGGAGCTGTTTTTT
few	TRBV7-6	TRBJ2-3	12	-	CASSLGGNTQYF	TGTGCCAGCAGCTTAGGAGGGAATACGCAGTATTTT
few	TRBV5-1	TRBJ2-5	15	-	CASSLNWGYQETQYF	TGCGCCAGCAGCTTGAATTGGGGCTACCAAGAGACCCAGTACTTC
few	TRBV12-3/TRBV12-4	TRBJ2-1	16	TRBD2	CASSLRLAGVYNEQFF	TGTGCCAGCAGTTTGCGACTAGCGGGGGTCTACAATGAGCAGTTCTTC
-	TRBV12-3/TRBV12-4	TRBJ2-5	14	-	CASSFGGSQETQYF	TGTGCCAGCAGTTTTGGGGGCAGCCAAGAGACCCAGTACTTC
-	TRBV11-2	TRBJ1-2	16	-	CASSPIRVVASYGYTF	TGTGCCAGCAGCCCTATACGCGTTGTTGCGTCCTATGGCTACACCTTC
few	TRBV7-9	TRBJ2-1	14	-	CASSLWGAGNEQFF	TGTGCCAGCAGCTTATGGGGGGCTGGAAATGAGCAGTTCTTC
few	TRBV6-1	TRBJ2-7	12	-	CASSNPSNEQYF	TGTGCCAGCAGTAACCCTAGCAACGAGCAGTACTTC
-	TRBV7-2	TRBJ2-5	18	TRBD2	CASINGTSGRAVRETQYF	TGTGCCAGCATCAATGGGACTAGCGGGAGGGCCGTACGAGAGACCCAGTACTTC
-	TRBV14	TRBJ2-1	13	-	CASSQNRGNEQFF	TGTGCCAGCAGCCAAAATCGGGGGAATGAGCAGTTCTTC
-	TRBV11-2	TRBJ2-7	15	TRBD2	CASRVLSGRAYEQYF	TGTGCCAGCAGGGTCCTTAGCGGGAGGGCCTACGAGCAGTACTTC
-	TRBV19	TRBJ2-7	14	TRBD2	CATRLTSREGRQYF	TGTGCCACCCGATTAACGTCACGGGAGGGCCGACAGTACTTC
few	TRBV5-4	TRBJ2-4	15	TRBD1	CASSFQTGGKNIQYF	TGTGCCAGCAGCTTCCAGACAGGGGGGAAAAACATTCAGTACTTC
-	TRBV25-1	TRBJ2-1	16	-	CASSDDAGSSYNEQFF	TGTGCCAGCAGTGATGATGCGGGAAGCTCCTACAATGAGCAGTTCTTC